The rows below give T cell receptor beta chains drawn from one sample of a study of blood T cell repertoires in COVID-19. The data were produced by immunoSEQ multiplex PCR, yet TCRdb's version contains in-frame clones alone and is incomplete. The table lists 45,000 to 65,000 clones, about 82% of them singletons, with 3.5% to 4.5% in the top ten. Sample: peripheral blood. Receptors originate from an elderly man with active COVID-19. CDR3s include the opening cysteine and the closing phenylalanine or tryptophan. D genes are given only for firm matches. Clone size is given for some rows only: seen once, a few or many times, or a class if the clone is expanded.

-	-	16	TRBV28	TRBJ2-1	CASSSARDSDYNEQFF	TGTGCCAGCAGTTCCGCGAGGGACTCCGACTACAATGAGCAGTTCTTC
-	-	17	TRBV19	TRBJ2-1	CASSIRERRQGANEQFF	TGTGCCAGTAGTATACGGGAGCGCCGACAGGGCGCCAATGAGCAGTTCTTC
TRBD2	once	16	TRBV7-9	TRBJ2-1	CASSSPGLAGSNEQFF	TGTGCCAGCAGCTCGCCGGGACTAGCGGGAAGCAATGAGCAGTTCTTC
TRBD1	-	15	TRBV6-6	TRBJ2-1	CASSYPGQGENEQFF	TGTGCCAGCAGTTACCCGGGACAGGGAGAAAATGAGCAGTTCTTC
-	-	13	TRBV7-9	TRBJ2-7	CASSLGGLDEQYF	TGTGCCAGCAGCTTAGGCGGTCTCGACGAGCAGTACTTC
TRBD2	-	14	TRBV6-6	TRBJ2-7	CASSSGLADYEQYF	TGTGCCAGCAGTTCGGGACTAGCGGACTACGAGCAGTACTTC
TRBD1	-	14	TRBV24-1	TRBJ2-3	CATSDVTGGDTQYF	TGTGCCACCAGTGATGTGACAGGGGGAGATACGCAGTATTTT
TRBD1	-	15	TRBV5-1	TRBJ1-5	CASSLEGAVGQPQHF	TGCGCCAGCAGCTTGGAGGGGGCGGTAGGACAGCCCCAGCATTTT
TRBD1	few	18	TRBV7-2	TRBJ2-6	CASSASGTVDSGANVLTF	TGTGCCAGCAGCGCTTCCGGGACAGTGGATTCTGGGGCCAACGTCCTGACTTTC
TRBD2	-	20	TRBV15	TRBJ2-5	CATSGRGALAGGSGPETQYF	TGTGCCACCAGCGGACGAGGGGCGCTAGCGGGAGGTTCAGGGCCGGAGACCCAGTACTTC
TRBD1	once	15	TRBV5-6	TRBJ1-1	CASSFGTGGHTEAFF	TGTGCCAGCAGCTTCGGGACAGGGGGTCACACTGAAGCTTTCTTT
TRBD1	once	16	TRBV27	TRBJ2-5	CASSFLRDRGEKTQYF	TGTGCCAGCAGTTTCCTCCGGGACAGGGGGGAAAAGACCCAGTACTTC
-	-	17	TRBV19	TRBJ1-5	CASSIASARNSNQPQHF	TGTGCCAGTAGTATAGCATCCGCGAGGAATAGCAATCAGCCCCAGCATTTT
TRBD1	once	15	TRBV3-1/TRBV3-2	TRBJ1-1	CASSQEDRGNTEAFF	TGTGCCAGCAGCCAAGAGGACAGGGGGAACACTGAAGCTTTCTTT
-	few	13	TRBV5-1	TRBJ1-5	CASSLGHNQPQHF	TGCGCCAGCAGCCTTGGACACAATCAGCCCCAGCATTTT
TRBD2	-	14	TRBV20-1	TRBJ2-1	CSAGGLAGHNEQFF	TGCAGTGCTGGTGGACTAGCGGGCCACAATGAGCAGTTCTTC